This T cell receptor (beta chain) was identified during a study of spatial heterogeneity in lung cancer (dated by TCRdb to about 2019). For the wider study: Beta-chain transcripts were consistently detected in greater numbers than alpha-chain transcripts, which likely reflected higher beta-chain transcript abundance. In the raw uncorrected reads, each unique combination of TCR and UMI appeared more than ten times on average. In non-small cell lung cancer, the study quantitatively compared TCR alpha and beta repertoires across several tumor regions, matched nontumor lung, and blood. TCR repertoire features were related to nonsynonymous mutation counts determined by whole-exome sequencing of tumor tissue. At surgery, over 200 tumor regions, 61 to 65 matched nontumor lung samples and more than 50 PBMC samples were TCR-sequenced for both alpha and beta chains. What the research found in general, with its limitations: Ubiquitous expanded tumor TCRs were detected in blood more often at tumor resection than at routine follow-up. Additional single-cell paired TCR alpha and beta sequencing was considered necessary to confirm, at a functional level, the hypothesis that regional TCRs recognize regional mutations.

Taken from cysteine to phenylalanine, the CDR3 has 15 residues. The kept DNA is CDR3 alone, 45 bases in frame from the first base. Cut back by 1 base and 6 bases, the V and J ends lie 15 bases apart. Via the germline V gene, CDR1 is SGHTA and CDR2 FQGNSA. The library was obtained by 5' RACE. The listed sequencing device is NextSeq 500. To allow correction of PCR and sequencing errors, the TCR library protocol tagged every TCR cDNA molecule with a unique molecular identifier. From the authors' description of their analysis: Decombinator tools were used for TCR identification, UMI-based error correction and CDR3 extraction. Expanded TCRs were defined as those above a frequency of 2 per 1,000, corresponding to the top 1% of the tumor frequency distribution. Each repertoire was subsampled 100 times to 5,000 TCRs, after which Renyi diversity was computed with the R vegan package. CDR3 similarity networks were built from amino acid triplet string-kernel similarity, connecting CDR3s with pairwise similarity above 0.82. The public sequencing data were trimmed at Q25 with fastp and processed into clonotypes with MiXCR by TCRdb, which kept only in-frame beta chains. CDR3 protein duplicates are merged, each entry listing the most common genes and DNA. None of the V and J calls come from the authors' own analysis; TCRdb made them. In all, the sample holds some 83,000 distinct CDR3 sequences, and roughly 8% of those were seen once. The ten top clones hold roughly 7% of the sample.

This clonotype was detected ten times or more. This clone's antigen is unknown. Per-base quality was not reported, and no clone a single base away is much larger than it. In the paper's terms, the time point label means: sample taken at primary tumor resection. The donors were 70 or so patients from the lung TRACERx cohort who had early-stage, untreated non-small cell lung cancer. Without any cell sorting, TCR sequencing was performed on whole RNA extracted either from tumor and nontumor lung tissue or from cryopreserved PBMC samples. Only patients for whom sufficient RNA was available from at least two tumor regions were selected for TCR sequencing.

The sample was PBMCs, taken at surgery. Recombination joined TRBV7-2 with TRBJ2-5, with the D gene not confidently named. This TCR derives from a male donor with early-stage non-small cell lung cancer. CDR3 region: CASSLDVGGLQTQYF. The DNA sequence is as follows: TGTGCCAGCAGCTTAGACGTCGGCGGCCTACAGACCCAGTACTTC. Extended through the reference TRBV7-2 and TRBJ2-5 proteins, this CDR3 yields the full variable domain: GAGVSQSPSNKVTEKGKDVELRCDPISGHTALYWYRQSLGQGLEFLIYFQGNSAPDKSGLPSDRFSAERTGGSVSTLTIQRTQQEDSAVYLCASSLDVGGLQTQYFGPGTRLLVL.